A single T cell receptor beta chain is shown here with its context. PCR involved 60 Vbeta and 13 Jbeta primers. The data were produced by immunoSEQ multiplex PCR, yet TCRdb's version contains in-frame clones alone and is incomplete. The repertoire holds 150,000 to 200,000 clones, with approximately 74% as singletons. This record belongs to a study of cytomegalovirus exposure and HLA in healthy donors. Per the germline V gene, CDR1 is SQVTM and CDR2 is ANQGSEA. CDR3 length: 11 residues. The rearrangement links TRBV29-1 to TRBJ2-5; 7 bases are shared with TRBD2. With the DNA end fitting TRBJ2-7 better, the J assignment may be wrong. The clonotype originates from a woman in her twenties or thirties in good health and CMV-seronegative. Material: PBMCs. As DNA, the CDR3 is TGCAGCGTTTGGGAGGGGAACGAGCAGTACTTC. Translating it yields CSVWEGNEQYF.